The 22 T cell receptor beta chains in this list originate from one sample, sequenced in a study of molecular identifiers for immune sequencing clone quantification. From the PCR reads, TCRdb called clonotypes with MiXCR, one entry per CDR3 protein. Here the sample spans 400,000 to 600,000 distinct CDR3 sequences, about 20% being singletons. Sequencing used naive CD8+ T cells from blood, with Jurkat cell RNA spiked in. Subset in this sample: FACS-sorted CD8+CD4-CCR7+CD45RA+ naive T cells. These receptors came from a human donor in good health. Some libraries in this study had Jurkat cell RNA spiked in.

There are a few counts of this clonotype. The chain has TRBV7-9 and TRBJ2-7; TRBD1 matches at 7 bases. The CDR3 has 15 residues. Germline-derived CDR1 and CDR2 are SEHNR and FQNEAQ (reference sequence). V lost 4 bases to trimming and J lost 3 bases; unmatched junction nucleotides: 9. The CDR3 protein is CASSSLGGQVYEQYF. The CDR3 region has the DNA TGTGCCAGCAGCTCCCTAGGCGGACAGGTCTACGAGCAGTACTTC.

This clonotype was counted a single time. This CDR3 fails to terminate in the conserved phenylalanine or tryptophan, so it likely reflects a read error. The rearrangement links TRBV9 to TRBJ2-6; D is unresolved. This CDR3 has 14 residues. Germline loops: CDR1 SGDLS, CDR2 YYNGEE. The V end lost 4 bases, the J end lost 2 bases, and 7 bases lay between the germline ends. The CDR3 DNA follows: TGTGCCAGCAGCTCCTTTCCTGGGGCCAACGTCCTGACTCTC. This sequence encodes CASSSFPGANVLTL.

This clonotype was counted at least ten times. V gene TRBV28 combines with J gene TRBJ2-3; 8 bases are shared with TRBD2. The V gene's germline CDR1 is MDHEN and CDR2 SYDVKM. The V segment lost 5 bases and the J segment 0 bases; nucleotides outside the gene matches: 4. This CDR3 comprises 15 residues. The DNA of the CDR3 is TGTGCCAGCAGTAAGATAGCGGGAAGCACAGATACGCAGTATTTT. Translated: CASSKIAGSTDTQYF.

This clonotype was counted at least ten times. The rearrangement joins TRBV5-6 to TRBJ1-1; D is perhaps TRBD1 (6 bases). The CDR3 loop spans 14 amino acids. Germline values: CDR1 SGHDT, CDR2 YYEEEE. Trimming stripped 1 base from V and 2 bases from J, with 9 bases between. The CDR3 spells CASSLRTANTEAFF. In DNA, the CDR3 is TGTGCCAGCAGCTTGCGGACAGCTAACACTGAAGCTTTCTTT.

This clonotype showed up just a few times. The rearrangement uses TRBV9 and TRBJ2-7; 7 bases line up with TRBD1. The germline V gene encodes CDR1 SGDLS and CDR2 YYNGEE. The CDR3 runs 14 residues. Trimming cost V 2 bases and J 5 bases; bases outside gene matches: 7. CDR3 residues: CASSVQGDIDEQYF. CDR3 bases: TGTGCCAGCAGCGTTCAGGGGGATATAGACGAGCAGTACTTC.

The chain is built from TRBV19 and TRBJ2-1; 9 bases align to TRBD1. This CDR3 comprises 14 residues. Germline assignment: CDR1 LNHDA and CDR2 SQIVND (reference sequence). Trimming cost V 5 bases and J 7 bases; bases outside gene matches: 6. This CDR3 reads CASSPGTGLNEQFF. The DNA of the CDR3 is TGTGCCAGTAGTCCCGGGACAGGGTTGAATGAGCAGTTCTTC.

This clonotype was detected ten times or more. The V gene is TRBV4-1, the J gene TRBJ2-7; 8 nucleotides align to TRBD1. V shed 6 bases and J 2 bases; nucleotides not matched to a gene: 6. The CDR3 spans 14 residues. In germline, CDR1 is MGHRA, CDR2 YSYEKL. CDR3 nucleotide sequence: TGCGCCAGCAGGCTTGGACAGGGAGCCTACGAGCAGTACTTC. Translating gives CASRLGQGAYEQYF.

This clonotype has more than one count but fewer than ten. The genes are TRBV12-3 or TRBV12-4 and TRBJ2-7; D gene uncertain. This CDR3 is built from 12 residues. V was shortened by 3 bases and J by 2 bases, with 5 bases between the two germline ends. The CDR3 here is CASSFTTYEQYF. The CDR3 DNA is TGTGCCAGCAGTTTTACGACCTACGAGCAGTACTTC.

This clonotype was counted between two and nine times. This rearrangement joins TRBV20-1 to TRBJ1-1; tentative D call: TRBD1 (6 bases). This CDR3 region has 12 residues. Per germline, CDR1 DFQATT and CDR2 SNEGSKA (reference sequence). The V end lost 8 bases, the J end lost 1 base, and 11 bases lay between the germline ends. Written as DNA, the CDR3 is TGCAGTTACAACAGGGAGAACACTGAAGCTTTCTTT. Protein product: CSYNRENTEAFF.

Note on this clonotype: One base away lies a much larger clone, so this may be a sequencing read error. This chain connects TRBV20-1 to TRBJ2-2; TRBD2 matches at 7 bases. Germline V gene data show CDR1 as DFQATT and CDR2 as SNEGSKA (reference sequence). The CDR3 covers 16 residues. V was clipped by 0 bases and J by 5 bases; unmatched bases: 9. In DNA form, the CDR3 reads TGCAGTGCTAGAGATGACCGGGAGGACCGTACCGGGGAGCTGTTTTTT. Protein: CSARDDREDRTGELFF.

This chain connects TRBV20-1 to TRBJ2-3; possibly TRBD1 or TRBD2 for D (5 bases each). This CDR3 has 14 residues. V was cut by 3 bases and J by 7 bases, with 17 bases left in between. Germline loops: CDR1 DFQATT, CDR2 SNEGSKA (reference sequence). The CDR3 is CSASPGPDWNTQYF. CDR3 coding DNA: TGCAGTGCTAGCCCGGGGCCTGACTGGAATACGCAGTATTTT.

Ten or more counts support this clonotype. This sequence joins TRBV27 and TRBJ1-5, with D possibly matching TRBD1 (6 bases). V was cut by 5 bases and J by 2 bases, with 10 bases left in between. CDR1 and CDR2 from the germline V gene are MNHEY and SMNVEV (reference sequence). This CDR3 comprises 14 residues. In nucleotides, the CDR3 is TGTGCCAGCAGTCCTCGGACAGGCAATCAGCCCCAGCATTTT. Its translation: CASSPRTGNQPQHF.

The genes are TRBV29-1 and TRBJ2-7; TRBD1 might be the D (6 bases). The CDR3 length is 14 residues. Germline CDR1 reads SQVTM; CDR2 reads ANQGSEA. The ends were cut back, 7 bases at V and 1 base at J, with 17 bases in the middle. The DNA for the CDR3 is TGCAGCGCGGAGAGACAGGATGGGTCCTACGAGCAGTACTTC. Translated: CSAERQDGSYEQYF.

About this clonotype itself: This may be a read error: a much more frequent sequence differs by one nucleotide. The rearrangement joins TRBV4-3 to TRBJ2-7; tentatively, D is TRBD1 (6 bases). V lost 4 bases and J lost 5, with 21 bases in between. The CDR3 totals 16 residues. CDR1 is LGHNA, CDR2 YSLEER, per germline. Here the CDR3 reads CASSRDRAQGTHEQYF. The CDR3 DNA reads TGCGCCAGCAGCCGAGATAGGGCACAGGGAACCCACGAGCAGTACTTC.

The CDR3 is CSARGPRRGRNTEAFF. CDR3 coding DNA: TGCAGTGCTAGAGGACCGCGTAGGGGACGGAACACTGAAGCTTTCTTT. This chain links TRBV20-1 with TRBJ1-1, with D possibly matching TRBD1 (5 bases). The CDR3 spans 16 residues. Trimming removed 1 base at V and 1 base at J, with 16 bases between. CDR1 is DFQATT, CDR2 SNEGSKA, per germline (reference sequence).

This clonotype was recorded many times. CDR3 nucleotides: TGTGCCAGCAGGCAGGGCCCATATAGCAATCAGCCCCAGCATTTT. Amino acid sequence: CASRQGPYSNQPQHF. The chain links TRBV9 to TRBJ1-5; perhaps TRBD1 as D (5 bases). The CDR3 totals 15 residues. Trimming removed 5 bases from V and 0 bases from J, with 12 bases in between. From germline, CDR1 is SGDLS and CDR2 YYNGEE.

This clonotype appeared a single time. V is TRBV20-1 and J is TRBJ2-1, with TRBD2 matching 13 bases. The CDR3 is made up of 17 amino acids. V shed 3 bases and J 6 bases; nucleotides not matched to a gene: 11. CDR1 and CDR2 (germline): DFQATT, SNEGSKA (reference sequence). The CDR3 spells CSARATILAGGPNEQFF. CDR3 bases: TGCAGTGCTAGGGCGACCATACTAGCGGGGGGGCCCAATGAGCAGTTCTTC.

Concerning this clonotype: Compared with germline, one end of the junction differs, possibly owing to a read error. The chain couples TRBV10-3 to TRBJ2-2; D remains unclear. From germline, CDR1 is ENHRY and CDR2 SYGVKD. This CDR3 spans 17 amino acids. The CDR3, as DNA: TGTACCATCAGTGACTTGTCAGTATTCGCGAACACCGGGGAGCTGTTTTTT. Protein sequence: CTISDLSVFANTGELFF.

This clonotype was seen more than once but under ten times. The chain recombines TRBV20-1 with TRBJ1-4; D is undetermined. There are 13 residues in the CDR3. CDR1 and CDR2 from the germline V gene are DFQATT and SNEGSKA (reference sequence). Between the trimmed V and J ends, which lost 5 bases and 4 bases, there was a span of 11 bases. CDR3 DNA: TGCAGTGCTCTGGACCGAGTTAATGAAAAACTGTTTTTT. It codes for CSALDRVNEKLFF.

The J gene is TRBJ1-1, the V gene TRBV6-5; D ambiguous. Deletions cut 0 bases from V and 3 bases from J, with 11 bases between. From germline, CDR1 is MNHEY and CDR2 SVGAGI. This CDR3 has 15 amino acids. The DNA of the CDR3 is TGTGCCAGCAGTTACTCGACACCCTGGTACACTGAAGCTTTCTTT. Its protein is CASSYSTPWYTEAFF.

In this sample, this clonotype turned up many times. The V gene is TRBV20-1, the J gene TRBJ2-7, with D perhaps TRBD1 (6 bases). The CDR3 runs to 11 residues. From germline, CDR1 is DFQATT and CDR2 SNEGSKA (reference sequence). Deletions cut 6 bases from V and 4 bases from J, with 10 bases between. CDR3 sequence: CSAKQGYEQYF. CDR3 sequence (DNA): TGCAGTGCAAAACAGGGATACGAGCAGTACTTC.

The chain couples TRBV28 to TRBJ1-2; no clear D gene. The CDR3 loop spans 16 amino acids. The ends were cut back, 3 bases at V and 4 bases at J, with 18 bases in the middle. Germline V CDR1 and CDR2: MDHEN, SYDVKM. The CDR3: CASSFYPQNKVYGYTF. The CDR3 region has the DNA TGTGCCAGCAGTTTTTATCCCCAGAATAAGGTCTATGGCTACACCTTC.